This paragraph covers one T cell receptor (beta chain) sequence. Generated by immunoSEQ multiplex PCR, the TCRdb table keeps only in-frame clones and is missing some. The table has 160,000 or so clones, approximately 82% seen once; the top ten hold roughly 15%. The sample originates from a study of blood T cell repertoires in COVID-19. Background on the study: PBMCs, B-cell-depleted T cells, or T cells provided the cDNA or gDNA that made up the material.

Germline values: CDR1 KGHSH, CDR2 LQKENI. The CDR3 covers 17 residues. With 0 bases removed from V and 3 bases from J, the gap between germline ends came to 17 bases. Individuals drawn from around 25 US areas were roughly 18 to 95 years old. Membership in each cohort depended on participant-reported clinical history. The chain combines TRBV18 with TRBJ1-1; D is perhaps TRBD1 (5 bases). Material for sequencing was PBMCs or T cells enriched from blood (not recorded which). The receptor comes from a man aged 50-59 years who had recovered from COVID-19. CDR3 residues: CASSPPVAGHPHTEAFF. CDR3 in DNA: TGTGCCAGCTCACCACCGGTCGCTGGACACCCTCACACTGAAGCTTTCTTT.